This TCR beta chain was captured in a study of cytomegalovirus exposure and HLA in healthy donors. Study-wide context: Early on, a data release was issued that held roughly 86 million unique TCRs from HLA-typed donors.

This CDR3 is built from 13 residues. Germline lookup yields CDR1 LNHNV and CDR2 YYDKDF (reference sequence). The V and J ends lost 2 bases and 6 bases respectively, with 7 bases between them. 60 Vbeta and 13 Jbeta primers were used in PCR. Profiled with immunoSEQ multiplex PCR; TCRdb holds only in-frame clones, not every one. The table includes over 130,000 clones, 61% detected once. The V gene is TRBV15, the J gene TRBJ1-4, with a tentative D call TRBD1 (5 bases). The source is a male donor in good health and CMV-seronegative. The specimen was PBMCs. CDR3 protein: CATSRQGYEKLFF. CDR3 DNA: TGTGCCACCAGCAGACAGGGCTATGAAAAACTGTTTTTT. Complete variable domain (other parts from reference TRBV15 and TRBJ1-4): DAMVIQNPRYQVTQFGKPVTLSCSQTLNHNVMYWYQQKSSQAPKLLFHYYDKDFNNEADTPDNFQSRRPNTSFCFLDIRSPGLGDTAMYLCATSRQGYEKLFFGSGTQLSVL.